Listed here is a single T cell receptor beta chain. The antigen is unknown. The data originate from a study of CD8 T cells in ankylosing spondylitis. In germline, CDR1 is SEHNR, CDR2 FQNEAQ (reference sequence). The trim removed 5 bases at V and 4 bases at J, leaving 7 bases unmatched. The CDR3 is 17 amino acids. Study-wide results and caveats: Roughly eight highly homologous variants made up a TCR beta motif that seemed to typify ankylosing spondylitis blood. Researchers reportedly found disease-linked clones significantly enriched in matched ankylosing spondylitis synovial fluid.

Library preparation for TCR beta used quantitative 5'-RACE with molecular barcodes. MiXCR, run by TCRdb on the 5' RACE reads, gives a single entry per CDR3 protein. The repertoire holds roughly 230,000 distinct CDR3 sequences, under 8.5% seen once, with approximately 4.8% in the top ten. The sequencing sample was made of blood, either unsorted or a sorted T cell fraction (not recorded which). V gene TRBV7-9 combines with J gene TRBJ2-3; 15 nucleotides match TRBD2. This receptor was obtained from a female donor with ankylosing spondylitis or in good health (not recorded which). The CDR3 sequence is CASSPGTSGRLADTQYF. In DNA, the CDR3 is TGTGCCAGCAGCCCTGGGACTAGCGGGAGGTTGGCAGATACGCAGTATTTT.